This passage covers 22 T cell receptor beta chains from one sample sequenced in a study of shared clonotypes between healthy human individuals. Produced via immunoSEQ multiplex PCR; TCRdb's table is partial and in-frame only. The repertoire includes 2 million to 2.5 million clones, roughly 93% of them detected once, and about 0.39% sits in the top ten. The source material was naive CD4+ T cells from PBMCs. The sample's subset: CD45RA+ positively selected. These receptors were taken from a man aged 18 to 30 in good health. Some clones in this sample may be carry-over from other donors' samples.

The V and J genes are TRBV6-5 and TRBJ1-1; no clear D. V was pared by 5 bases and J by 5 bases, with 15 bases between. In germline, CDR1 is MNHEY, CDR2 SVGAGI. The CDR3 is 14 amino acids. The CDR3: CASSPPAGTTEAFF. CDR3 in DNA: TGTGCCAGCAGTCCGCCGGCCGGAACGACTGAAGCTTTCTTT.

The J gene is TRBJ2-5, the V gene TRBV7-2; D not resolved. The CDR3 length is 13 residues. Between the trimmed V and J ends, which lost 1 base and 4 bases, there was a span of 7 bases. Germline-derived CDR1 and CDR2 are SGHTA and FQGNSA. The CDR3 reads CASSLEFLETQYF. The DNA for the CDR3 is TGTGCCAGCAGCTTAGAGTTTCTAGAGACCCAGTACTTC.

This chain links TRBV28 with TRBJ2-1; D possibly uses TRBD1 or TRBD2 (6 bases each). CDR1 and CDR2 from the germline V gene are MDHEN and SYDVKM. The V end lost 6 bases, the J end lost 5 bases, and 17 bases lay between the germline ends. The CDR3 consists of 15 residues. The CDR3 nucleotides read TGTGCCAGCAGCCTCACCAGGGGACTGAACAATGAGCAGTTCTTC. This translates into CASSLTRGLNNEQFF.

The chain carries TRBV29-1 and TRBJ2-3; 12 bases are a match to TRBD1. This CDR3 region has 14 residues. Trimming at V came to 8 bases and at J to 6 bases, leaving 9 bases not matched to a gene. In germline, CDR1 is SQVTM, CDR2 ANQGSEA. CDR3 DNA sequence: TGCAGCACAACCGGGACAGGGGGCGTCGATACGCAGTATTTT. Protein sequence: CSTTGTGGVDTQYF.

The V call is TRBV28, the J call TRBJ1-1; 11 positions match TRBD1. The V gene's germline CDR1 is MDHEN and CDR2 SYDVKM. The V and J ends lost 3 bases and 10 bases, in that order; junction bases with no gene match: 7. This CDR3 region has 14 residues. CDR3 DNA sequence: TGTGCCAGCAGTTTCGGGACAGGGGGATTTGGAGCTTTCTTT. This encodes CASSFGTGGFGAFF.

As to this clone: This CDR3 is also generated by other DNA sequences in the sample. The CDR3 sequence: CASSSGGAGNQPQHF. As DNA, the CDR3 is TGTGCCAGCAGCTCGGGGGGGGCCGGCAATCAGCCCCAGCATTTT. V usage is TRBV7-2 and J usage is TRBJ1-5; D might be TRBD1 (6 bases). CDR3 length: 15 amino acids. CDR1 is SGHTA, CDR2 FQGNSA, per germline. V was pared by 4 bases and J by 2 bases, with 12 bases between.

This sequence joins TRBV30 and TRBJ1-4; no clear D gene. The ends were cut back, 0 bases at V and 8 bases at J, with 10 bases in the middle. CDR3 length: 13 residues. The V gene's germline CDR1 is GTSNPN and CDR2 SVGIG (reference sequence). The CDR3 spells CAWSVQRVEKLFF. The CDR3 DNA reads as TGTGCCTGGAGTGTACAGAGGGTGGAAAAACTGTTTTTT.

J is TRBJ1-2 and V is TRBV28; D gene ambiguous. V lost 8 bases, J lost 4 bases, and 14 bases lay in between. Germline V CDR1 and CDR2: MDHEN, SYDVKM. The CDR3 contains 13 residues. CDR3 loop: CASGPSSLYGYTF. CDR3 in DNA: TGTGCCAGCGGGCCCTCATCCCTCTATGGCTACACCTTC.

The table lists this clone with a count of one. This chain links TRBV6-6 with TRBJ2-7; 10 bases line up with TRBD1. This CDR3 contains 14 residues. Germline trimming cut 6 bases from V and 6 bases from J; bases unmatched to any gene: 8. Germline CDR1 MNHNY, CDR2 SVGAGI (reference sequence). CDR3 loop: CASSRDRGVGEQYF. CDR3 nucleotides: TGTGCCAGCAGCCGGGACAGGGGAGTGGGCGAGCAGTACTTC.

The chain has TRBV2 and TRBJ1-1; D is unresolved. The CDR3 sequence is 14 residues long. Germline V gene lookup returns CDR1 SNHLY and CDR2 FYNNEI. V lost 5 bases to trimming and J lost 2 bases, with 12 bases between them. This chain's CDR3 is CASSSQVINTEAFF. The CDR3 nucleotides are TGTGCCAGCAGTTCCCAGGTAATTAACACTGAAGCTTTCTTT.

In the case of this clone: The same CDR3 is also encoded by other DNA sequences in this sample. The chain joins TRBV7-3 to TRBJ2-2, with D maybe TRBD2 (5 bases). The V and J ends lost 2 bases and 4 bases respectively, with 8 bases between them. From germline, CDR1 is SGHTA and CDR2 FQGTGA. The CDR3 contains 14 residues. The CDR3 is CASSLRGFTGELFF. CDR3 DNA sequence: TGTGCCAGCAGCTTACGAGGGTTCACCGGGGAGCTGTTTTTT.

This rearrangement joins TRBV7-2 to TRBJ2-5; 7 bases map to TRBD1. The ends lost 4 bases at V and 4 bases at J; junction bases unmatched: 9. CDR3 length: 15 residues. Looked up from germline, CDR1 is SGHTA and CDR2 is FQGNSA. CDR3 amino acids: CASSSSTGSAETQYF. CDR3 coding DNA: TGTGCCAGCAGCTCCTCGACAGGGTCGGCAGAGACCCAGTACTTC.

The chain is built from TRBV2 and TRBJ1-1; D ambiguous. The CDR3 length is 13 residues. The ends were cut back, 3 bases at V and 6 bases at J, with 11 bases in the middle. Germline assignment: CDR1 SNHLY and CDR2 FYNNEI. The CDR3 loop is CASSDIWTAEAFF. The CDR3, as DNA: TGTGCCAGCAGTGATATCTGGACTGCTGAAGCTTTCTTT.

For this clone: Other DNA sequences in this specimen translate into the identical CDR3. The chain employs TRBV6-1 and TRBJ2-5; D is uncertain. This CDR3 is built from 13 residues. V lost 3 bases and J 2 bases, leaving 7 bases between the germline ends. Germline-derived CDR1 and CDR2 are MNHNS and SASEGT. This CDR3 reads CASSEGIQETQYF. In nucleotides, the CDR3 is TGTGCCAGCAGTGAGGGGATACAAGAGACCCAGTACTTC.

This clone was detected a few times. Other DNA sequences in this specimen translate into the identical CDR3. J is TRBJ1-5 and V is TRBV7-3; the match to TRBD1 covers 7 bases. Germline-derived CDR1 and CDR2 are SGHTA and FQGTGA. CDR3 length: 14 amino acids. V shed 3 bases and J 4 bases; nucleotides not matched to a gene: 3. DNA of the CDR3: TGTGCCAGCAGCTTGACAGGGCGTAATCAGCCCCAGCATTTT. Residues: CASSLTGRNQPQHF. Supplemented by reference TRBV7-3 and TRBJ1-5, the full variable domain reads GAGVSQTPSNKVTEKGKYVELRCDPISGHTALYWYRQSLGQGPEFLIYFQGTGAADDSGLPNDRFFAVRPEGSVSTLKIQRTERGDSAVYLCASSLTGRNQPQHFGDGTRLSIL.

This chain's CDR3 is CASSSIRGETDTQYF. CDR3 DNA sequence: TGTGCCAGCAGCTCCATAAGGGGTGAAACAGATACGCAGTATTTT. The rearrangement joins TRBV11-2 to TRBJ2-3; possible D gene TRBD1, 5 bases. The CDR3 spans 15 residues. V lost 4 bases and J lost 3, with 14 bases in between. CDR1 SGHAT and CDR2 FQNNGV come from the germline V gene.

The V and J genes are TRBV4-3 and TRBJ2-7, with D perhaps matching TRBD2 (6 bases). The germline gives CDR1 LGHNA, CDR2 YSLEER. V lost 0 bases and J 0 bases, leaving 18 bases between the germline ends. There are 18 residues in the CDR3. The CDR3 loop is CASSQEVGRLASSYEQYF. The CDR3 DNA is TGCGCCAGCAGCCAAGAGGTAGGGCGGCTAGCGAGCTCCTACGAGCAGTACTTC.

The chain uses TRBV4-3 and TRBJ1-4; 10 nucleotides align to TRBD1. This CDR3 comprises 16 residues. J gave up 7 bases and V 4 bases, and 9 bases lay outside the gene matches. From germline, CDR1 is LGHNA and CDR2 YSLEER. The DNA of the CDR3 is TGCGCCAGCAGCCGCGTAACGGGACAGGGGAGTGAAAAACTGTTTTTT. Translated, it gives CASSRVTGQGSEKLFF.

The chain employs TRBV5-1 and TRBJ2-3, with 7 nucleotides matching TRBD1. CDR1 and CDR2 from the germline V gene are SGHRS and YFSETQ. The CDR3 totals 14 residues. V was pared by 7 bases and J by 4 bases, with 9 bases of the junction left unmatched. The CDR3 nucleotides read TGCGCCAGCCGCACTGGACAGGTTGCAGATACGCAGTATTTT. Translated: CASRTGQVADTQYF.

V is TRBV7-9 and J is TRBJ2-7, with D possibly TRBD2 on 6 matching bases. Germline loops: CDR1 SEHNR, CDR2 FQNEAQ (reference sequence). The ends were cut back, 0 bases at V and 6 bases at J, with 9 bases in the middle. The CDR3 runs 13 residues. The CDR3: CASSLARGSEQYF. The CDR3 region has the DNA TGTGCCAGCAGCTTAGCGCGGGGTTCCGAGCAGTACTTC.

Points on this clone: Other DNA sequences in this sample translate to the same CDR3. This chain's CDR3 is CASSTGQGYEQYF. The CDR3 DNA sequence: TGTGCCAGTAGTACGGGGCAGGGTTACGAGCAGTACTTC. The chain joins TRBV19 to TRBJ2-7; D may correspond to TRBD1 or TRBD2 (5 bases each). Germline V lookup: CDR1 LNHDA, CDR2 SQIVND (reference sequence). This CDR3 has 13 amino acids. Deletions cut 4 bases from V and 4 bases from J, with 11 bases between. Filled out from reference TRBV19 and TRBJ2-7, the complete variable domain reads DGGITQSPKYLFRKEGQNVTLSCEQNLNHDAMYWYRQDPGQGLRLIYYSQIVNDFQKGDIAEGYSVSREKKESFPLTVTSAQKNPTAFYLCASSTGQGYEQYFGPGTRLTVT.

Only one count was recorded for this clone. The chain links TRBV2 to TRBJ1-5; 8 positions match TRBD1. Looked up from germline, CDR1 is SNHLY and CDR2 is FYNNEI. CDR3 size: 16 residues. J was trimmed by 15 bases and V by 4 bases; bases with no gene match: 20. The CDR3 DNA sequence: TGTGCCAGCAGTGTGCAGGGGGCTAGGCAATCAGCCCCCTGGCATTTT. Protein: CASSVQGARQSAPWHF.